These T cell receptor beta chains were read from a single sample in a study of beta chain features in type 1 diabetes. Measured with immunoSEQ multiplex PCR; TCRdb has only the in-frame clones, and not every one. Of about 620,000 clones listed, 15% to 17% are singletons. Source material: naive CD4+ T cells from blood. Every receptor here comes from a man between 18 and 29 years old in good health. Both conserved end residues are part of each CDR3. The D gene is left open where the match is weak. Not every row has a clone size; where given, it reads once, few, many or a size class.

. TRBJ2-3 TRBV28 . TGTGCCAGCAGTTCCCCATTATTGCTTCGTGATACGCAGTATTTT CASSSPLLLRDTQYF
TRBD2 TRBJ2-7 TRBV9 . TGTGCCAGCAGCGTAGGGCTGGGACTAGCGGGATCCCACGAGCAGTACTTC CASSVGLGLAGSHEQYF
. TRBJ2-4 TRBV7-2 . TGTGCCAGCAGCTTAAGAACAGGGTACGGCAAAAACATTCAGTACTTC CASSLRTGYGKNIQYF
. TRBJ2-4 TRBV14 many TGTGCCAGCAGCCAAGGGTCGACCAAAAACATTCAGTACTTC CASSQGSTKNIQYF
. TRBJ1-2 TRBV6-5 once TGTGCCAGCAGCCCGGTCGGGTACTATGGCTACACCTTC CASSPVGYYGYTF
TRBD2 TRBJ2-1 TRBV12-5 few TGTGCTAGTGGTTTGGGACTAGCGATGAATGAGCAGTTCTTC CASGLGLAMNEQFF
. TRBJ2-1 TRBV28 few TGTGCCAGCAGTTTGAATGGGGGCGGGAGAAATGAGCAGTTCTTC CASSLNGGGRNEQFF
. TRBJ2-7 TRBV4-2 . TGTGCCAGCAGCCAAGGACAGCTCACCTACGAGCAGTACTTC CASSQGQLTYEQYF
. TRBJ1-5 TRBV10-3 . TGTGCCATCAGTGAACGGATACAGGGAGTCGGGAGCAATCAGCCCCAGCATTTT CAISERIQGVGSNQPQHF
. TRBJ2-3 TRBV10-3 few TGTGCCATCAGTGAGCTTTTAGAATCCACAGATACGCAGTATTTT CAISELLESTDTQYF
. TRBJ2-1 TRBV7-2 few TGTGCCAGCCTCCGTCAAGGGGGTTCCTACAATGAGCAGTTCTTC CASLRQGGSYNEQFF
. TRBJ2-7 TRBV4-3 few TGCGCCAGCAGCCCAGGTCCCGAATCCTACGAGCAGTACTTC CASSPGPESYEQYF
. TRBJ1-5 TRBV7-9 . TGTGCCAGCAGCTTAGCGCTAGATAGCAATCAGCCCCAGCATTTT CASSLALDSNQPQHF
TRBD1 TRBJ1-2 TRBV6-4 . TGTGCCAGCAGTCAGACAGGGGGATCGGATGGCTACACCTTC CASSQTGGSDGYTF
TRBD1 TRBJ2-7 TRBV14 few TGTGCCAGCAGCCGCTGGGACAGCGTCTACGAGCAGTACTTC CASSRWDSVYEQYF
TRBD1 TRBJ2-1 TRBV7-9 few TGTGCCAGCACCCTACACCGGGACAGGCAAAACAATGAGCAGTTCTTC CASTLHRDRQNNEQFF
TRBD1 TRBJ1-1 TRBV2 . TGTGCCAGCAATGAACAGGGGGCAGGCACTGAAGCTTTCTTT CASNEQGAGTEAFF
TRBD2 TRBJ2-1 TRBV28 few TGTGCCAGCAGTTTAAGTGGTGGACTAGCGGGGAGATACAATGAGCAGTTCTTC CASSLSGGLAGRYNEQFF
TRBD2 TRBJ2-1 TRBV11-1 . TGTGCCAGCAACCGTGCTAGCGGGAGGGGCAATGAGCAGTTCTTC CASNRASGRGNEQFF
. TRBJ2-7 TRBV9 . TGTGCCAGCAGCGTAGCGACGGACGGCGAGCAGTACTTC CASSVATDGEQYF
TRBD1 TRBJ1-5 TRBV30 . TGTGCCTGGAGTGCAGGGAATGGACAGGGGAGAAAGCCCCAGCATTTT CAWSAGNGQGRKPQHF
TRBD1 TRBJ2-7 TRBV29-1 . TGCAGCGCCTGGGGCCGACAGGGCCAAGGTCAACCAAGACTCTACGAGCAGTACTTC CSAWGRQGQGQPRLYEQYF
. TRBJ2-7 TRBV29-1 few TGCAGCTCTTTCTACGAGCAGTACTTC CSSFYEQYF
TRBD1 TRBJ2-3 TRBV29-1 . TGCAGCGGCCGGGACAGGGGGTTTGCAGATACGCAGTATTTT CSGRDRGFADTQYF
TRBD1 TRBJ1-5 TRBV5-1 . TGCGCCAGCAGCTTCACAGGGGGCAATCAGCCCCAGCATTTT CASSFTGGNQPQHF
. TRBJ2-7 TRBV4-3 . TGCGCCAGCAGCCAAGAGGCCGCCCGACAGGTTGCCTACGAGCAGTACTTC CASSQEAARQVAYEQYF
TRBD2 TRBJ2-3 TRBV6-6 . TGTGCCAGCAGGATAGCGGGATCCACAGATACGCAGTATTTT CASRIAGSTDTQYF
. TRBJ2-7 TRBV6-6 . TGTGCCAGCAGTGCCCGAGGGCACGAGCAGTACTTC CASSARGHEQYF
TRBD1 TRBJ2-1 TRBV5-1 . TGCGCCAGCAGCCCGGACAGGTTATACAATGAGCAGTTCTTC CASSPDRLYNEQFF
. TRBJ1-2 TRBV19 . TGTGCCAGTAGGGCCCCGACGGGCTATGGCTACACCTTC CASRAPTGYGYTF
TRBD1 TRBJ1-2 TRBV28 . TGTGCCAGCAGTTCGGGGACAGAAACCTATGGCTACACCTTC CASSSGTETYGYTF
. TRBJ2-5 TRBV5-1 . TGCGCCAGCAGCTTTTCGGCGCTCTTACCCGTCGACCAGTACTTC CASSFSALLPVDQYF
TRBD1 TRBJ1-2 TRBV6-6 . TGTGCCAGTGGGACAGGGAAAAGTGGCTACACCTTC CASGTGKSGYTF
. TRBJ2-7 TRBV18 . TGTGCCAGCTCACCGGGGACACTTACGGAGCAGTACTTC CASSPGTLTEQYF